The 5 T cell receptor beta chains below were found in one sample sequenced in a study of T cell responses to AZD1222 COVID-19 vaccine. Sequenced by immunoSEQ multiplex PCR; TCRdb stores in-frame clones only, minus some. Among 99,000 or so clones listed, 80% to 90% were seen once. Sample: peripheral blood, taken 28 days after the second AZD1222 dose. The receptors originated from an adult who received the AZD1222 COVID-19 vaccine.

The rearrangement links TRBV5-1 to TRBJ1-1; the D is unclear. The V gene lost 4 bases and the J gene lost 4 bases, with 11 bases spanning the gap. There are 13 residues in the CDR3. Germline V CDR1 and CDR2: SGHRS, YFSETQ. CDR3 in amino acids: CASSRGSSTEAFF. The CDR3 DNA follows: TGCGCCAGCAGCCGGGGTTCGTCCACTGAAGCTTTCTTT.

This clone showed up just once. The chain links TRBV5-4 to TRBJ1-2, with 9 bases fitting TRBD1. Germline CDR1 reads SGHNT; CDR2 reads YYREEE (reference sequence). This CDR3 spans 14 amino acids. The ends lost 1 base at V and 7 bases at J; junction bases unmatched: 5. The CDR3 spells CASSLKQGAVGYTF. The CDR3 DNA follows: TGTGCCAGCAGCTTGAAACAGGGGGCGGTTGGCTACACCTTC.

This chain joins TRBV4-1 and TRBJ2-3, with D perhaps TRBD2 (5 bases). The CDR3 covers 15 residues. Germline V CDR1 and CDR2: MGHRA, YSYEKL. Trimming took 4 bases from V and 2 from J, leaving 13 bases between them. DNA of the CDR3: TGCGCCAGCAGCCTCTGGGGAGAGCCCACAGATACGCAGTATTTT. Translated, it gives CASSLWGEPTDTQYF.

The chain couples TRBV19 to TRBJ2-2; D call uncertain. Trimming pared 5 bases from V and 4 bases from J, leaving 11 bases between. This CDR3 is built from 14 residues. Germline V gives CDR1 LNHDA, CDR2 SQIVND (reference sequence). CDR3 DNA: TGTGCCAGTAGTGCGATCCTCCGCACCGGGGAGCTGTTTTTT. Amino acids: CASSAILRTGELFF.

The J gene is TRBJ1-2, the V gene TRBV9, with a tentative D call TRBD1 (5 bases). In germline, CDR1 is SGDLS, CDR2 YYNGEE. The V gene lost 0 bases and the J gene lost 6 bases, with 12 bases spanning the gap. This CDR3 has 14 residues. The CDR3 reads CASSVVGGADGYTF. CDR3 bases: TGTGCCAGCAGCGTAGTCGGGGGTGCGGATGGCTACACCTTC.